This T cell receptor beta chain was sequenced during a study of blood T cell repertoires in COVID-19. Trimming removed 8 bases from V and 8 bases from J; junction bases left unmatched: 12. CDR1 is SNHLY, CDR2 FYNNEI, per germline. The length of the CDR3 is 14 residues. Clones were sequenced by immunoSEQ multiplex PCR, and TCRdb holds only the in-frame ones, with some missing. Of some 100,000 clones listed, 85% are singletons. V and J are TRBV2 and TRBJ2-1, with 7 bases fitting TRBD2. This clonotype was sampled from a woman in her seventies with active or convalescent COVID-19. Sequences were obtained from peripheral blood. CDR3 in DNA: TGTGCCAGCCGGGCCAGCGGGGCAATCTATGAGCAGTTCTTC. Amino acids: CASRASGAIYEQFF. Drawing the rest from reference TRBV2 and TRBJ2-1, the complete variable domain is EPEVTQTPSHQVTQMGQEVILRCVPISNHLYFYWYRQILGQKVEFLVSFYNNEISEKSEIFDDQFSVERPDGSNFTLKIRSTKLEDSAMYFCASRASGAIYEQFFGPGTRLTVL.